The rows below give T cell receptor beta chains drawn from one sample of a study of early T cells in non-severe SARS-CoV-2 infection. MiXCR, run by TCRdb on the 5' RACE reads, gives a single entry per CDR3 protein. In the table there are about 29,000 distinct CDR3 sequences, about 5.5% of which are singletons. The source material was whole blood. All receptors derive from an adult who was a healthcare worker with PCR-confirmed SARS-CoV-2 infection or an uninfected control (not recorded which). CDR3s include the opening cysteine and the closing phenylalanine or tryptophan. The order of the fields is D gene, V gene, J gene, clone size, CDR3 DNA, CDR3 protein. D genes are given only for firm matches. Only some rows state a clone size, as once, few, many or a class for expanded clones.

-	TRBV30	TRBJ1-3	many	TGTGCCTGGGTAGACTCTGGAAACACCATATATTTT	CAWVDSGNTIYF
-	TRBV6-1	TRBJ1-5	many	TGTGCCAGCAGTGGACGCAGTGGCAATCAGCCCCAGCATTTT	CASSGRSGNQPQHF
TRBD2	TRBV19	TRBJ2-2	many	TGTGCCAGTAGTCTGACTAGCATAGGAGCCGGGGAGCTGTTTTTT	CASSLTSIGAGELFF
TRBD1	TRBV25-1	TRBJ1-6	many	TGTGCCAGCAGTGAATATAGCGGGACAGGGGATTCACCCCTCCACTTT	CASSEYSGTGDSPLHF
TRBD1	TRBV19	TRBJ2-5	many	TGTGCCAGTAGTATAGAGGGCGGGACAGGAACACAAGAGACCCAGTACTTC	CASSIEGGTGTQETQYF
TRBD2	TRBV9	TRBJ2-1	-	TGTGCCAGCAGCCCTAGTAGCGGGCGTTACAATGAGCAGTTCTTC	CASSPSSGRYNEQFF
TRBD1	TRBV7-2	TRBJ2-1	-	TGTGCCAGCAGCAGCCGGGACAGGTTCTACAATGAGCAGTTCTTC	CASSSRDRFYNEQFF
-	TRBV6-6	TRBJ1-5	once	TGTGCCAGCACCCCGAGGGTAGATAGCAATCAGCCCCAGCATTTT	CASTPRVDSNQPQHF
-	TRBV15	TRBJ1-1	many	TGTGCCACCAGCCGCGGGACGGGGAACACTGAAGCTTTCTTT	CATSRGTGNTEAFF
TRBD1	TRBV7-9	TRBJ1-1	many	TGTGCCAGCGATGCCGGGACAGGTGAAGCTTTCTTT	CASDAGTGEAFF
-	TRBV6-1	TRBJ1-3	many	TGTGCCAGCAGTGAAGCCGGGCCGATCTCTGGAAACACCATATATTTT	CASSEAGPISGNTIYF
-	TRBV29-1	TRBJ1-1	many	TGCAGCGCCGTACTATTGGGACGGCTGAACACTGAAGCTTTCTTT	CSAVLLGRLNTEAFF
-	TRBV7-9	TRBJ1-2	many	TGTGCCAGCAGCTTAGATTGGCAGGGTGGCTACACCTTC	CASSLDWQGGYTF
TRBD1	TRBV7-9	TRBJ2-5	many	TGTGCCAGCAGATCACAGGGGGCGGGAGAGACCCAGTACTTC	CASRSQGAGETQYF
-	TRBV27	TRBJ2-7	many	TGTGCCAGCAGTTTTGGACAGACGTACGAGCAGTACTTC	CASSFGQTYEQYF
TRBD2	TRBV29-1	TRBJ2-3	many	TGCAGCGTCACTAGCGGAGAATATACGCAGTATTTT	CSVTSGEYTQYF
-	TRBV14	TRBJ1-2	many	TGTGCCAGCAGCTTTTCACCGGCGGATGGCTACACCTTC	CASSFSPADGYTF
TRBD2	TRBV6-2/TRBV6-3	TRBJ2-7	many	TGTGCCAGCAGTTACCCACTAGCGGGGTTGGAGTACTTC	CASSYPLAGLEYF
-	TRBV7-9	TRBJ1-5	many	TGTGCCAGCAGCCTCCAGGGGAATCAGCCCCAGCATTTT	CASSLQGNQPQHF
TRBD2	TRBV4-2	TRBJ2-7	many	TGTGCCAGCAGCCAAACTAGCGGGATCTCCTACGAGCAGTACTTC	CASSQTSGISYEQYF
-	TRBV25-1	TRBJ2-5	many	TGTGCCAGCAGCGTACAGGGGGGGGAGACCCAGTACTTC	CASSVQGGETQYF
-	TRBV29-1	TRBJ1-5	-	TGCAGCGCCCCCGAGAAGGGTGCTCAGCCCCAGCATTTT	CSAPEKGAQPQHF
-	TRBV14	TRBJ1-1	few	TGTGCCAGCAGCCAAGATTTCTACACTGAAGCTTTCTTT	CASSQDFYTEAFF
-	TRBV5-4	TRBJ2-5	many	TGTGCCAGCAGAAGACAGAACCAAGAGACCCAGTACTTC	CASRRQNQETQYF
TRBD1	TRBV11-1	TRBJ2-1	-	TGTGCCAGCAGCCACGGGACAGGAACCTACAATGAGCAGTTCTTC	CASSHGTGTYNEQFF
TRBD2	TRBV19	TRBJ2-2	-	TGTGCCAGTAGAATTAGCGGGAGTACCGGGGAGCTGTTTTTT	CASRISGSTGELFF
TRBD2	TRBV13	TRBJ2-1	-	TGTGCCAGCAGCTACAAGACTAGCTGGGTTCTTGAGCAGTTCTTC	CASSYKTSWVLEQFF
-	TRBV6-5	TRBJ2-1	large	TGTGCCAGCAGTTACTCCGACGGCTACAATGAGCAGTTCTTC	CASSYSDGYNEQFF
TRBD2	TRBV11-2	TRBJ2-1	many	TGTGCCAGCAGCTCGACGGGACTAGCGGGAGGGCCAACCTACAATGAGCAGTTCTTC	CASSSTGLAGGPTYNEQFF
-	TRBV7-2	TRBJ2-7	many	TGTGCCAGCAGCCCAGGGGACACCTCGTGGCCCTACGAGCAGTACTTC	CASSPGDTSWPYEQYF
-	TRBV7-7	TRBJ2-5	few	TGTGCCAGCAGCCGGGTTGGGACCGGAGAGACCCAGTACTTC	CASSRVGTGETQYF
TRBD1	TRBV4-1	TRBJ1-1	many	TGCGCCAGCAGCCAGGGACAGCCGTCTGAAGCTTTCTTT	CASSQGQPSEAFF
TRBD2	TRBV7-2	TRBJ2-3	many	TGTGCCAGCAGTTCCCGTAAAACCCTAGCGGGAGGGCCTGCAGATACGCAGTATTTT	CASSSRKTLAGGPADTQYF
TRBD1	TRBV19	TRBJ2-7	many	TGTGCCAGCGCCGGGACAGGGGTGCACGAGCAGTACTTC	CASAGTGVHEQYF
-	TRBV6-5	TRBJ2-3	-	TGTGCCAGCAGTTACCTGGGCCCACAGGAGTCTAGCACAGATACGCAGTATTTT	CASSYLGPQESSTDTQYF
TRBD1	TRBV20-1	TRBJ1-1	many	TGCAGTGTCAAGGCAGGGGGCAGGAACACTGAAGCTTTCTTT	CSVKAGGRNTEAFF
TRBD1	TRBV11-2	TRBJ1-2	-	TGTGCCAGCAGCTGGGACAGTCATAACTATGGCTACACCTTC	CASSWDSHNYGYTF
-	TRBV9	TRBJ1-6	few	TGTGCCAGCAGCGGCCAGTCCCCTGGAGCACCCCTCCACTTT	CASSGQSPGAPLHF
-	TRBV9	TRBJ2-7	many	TGTGCCAGCAGCCTCCCCGGACGCTCACGGGGCGAGCAGTACTTC	CASSLPGRSRGEQYF
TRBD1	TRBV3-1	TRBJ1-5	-	TGTGCCAGCAGCCAAGACAGGGGGCTAGGTCAGCCCCAGCATTTT	CASSQDRGLGQPQHF
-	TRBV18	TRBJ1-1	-	TGTGCCAGCTCACCCCAGGACCAGAACACTGAAGCTTTCTTT	CASSPQDQNTEAFF
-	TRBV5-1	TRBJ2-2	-	TGCGCCAGCAGCCACGGGGCAACGAACACCGGGGAGCTGTTTTTT	CASSHGATNTGELFF
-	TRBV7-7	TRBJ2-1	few	TGTGCCAGCAGCTTAGCGGGAAACAATGAGCAGTTCTTC	CASSLAGNNEQFF
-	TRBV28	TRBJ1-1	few	TGTGCCAGCAGAGCTAGGTCGGGGGGCAGCACTGAAGCTTTCTTT	CASRARSGGSTEAFF
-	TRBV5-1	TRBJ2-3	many	TGCGCCAGCAGCTTGAGGAGGGCGGGTCTCACAGATACGCAGTATTTT	CASSLRRAGLTDTQYF
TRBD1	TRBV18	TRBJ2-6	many	TGTGCCAGCTCACAAAGACAGGGGAAGTCTGGGGCCAACGTCCTGACTTTC	CASSQRQGKSGANVLTF
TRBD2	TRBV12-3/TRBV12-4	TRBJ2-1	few	TGTGCCAGCACCCCCCAGCGGGGGGGCCACAATGAGCAGTTCTTC	CASTPQRGGHNEQFF
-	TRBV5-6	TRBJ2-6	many	TGTGCCAGCAGCGGAACAGGGATGGGGGCCAACGTCCTGACTTTC	CASSGTGMGANVLTF
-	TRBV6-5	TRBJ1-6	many	TGTGCCAGCAGTGACACAGGACCCTATAATTCACCCCTCCACTTT	CASSDTGPYNSPLHF
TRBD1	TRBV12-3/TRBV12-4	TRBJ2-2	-	TGTGCCAGCAGTTTCCCGGGACAGCGAGACTTCGGGGAGCTGTTTTTT	CASSFPGQRDFGELFF
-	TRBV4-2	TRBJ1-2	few	TGTGCCAGCAGCCAGGATGGCTACACCTTC	CASSQDGYTF
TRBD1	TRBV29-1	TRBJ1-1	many	TGCAGCGGCGACAGGGTAAACACTGAAGCTTTCTTT	CSGDRVNTEAFF
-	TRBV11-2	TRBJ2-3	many	TGTGCCAGCAGCTTAGTATCAGATACGCAGTATTTT	CASSLVSDTQYF
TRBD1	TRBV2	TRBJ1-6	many	TGTGCCAGCAGAGACAGGGAAGACTATAATTCACCCCTCCACTTT	CASRDREDYNSPLHF
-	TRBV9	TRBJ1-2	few	TGTGCCAGCAGGAGGGATTCGTCCGGCTACACCTTC	CASRRDSSGYTF
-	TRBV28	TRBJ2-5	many	TGTGCCAGCAGGGCAGAATCTTTAGAGACCCAGTACTTC	CASRAESLETQYF
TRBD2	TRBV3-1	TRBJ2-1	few	TGTGCCAGCAGTCATCTAGCGGGGGGCCTCTCCTACAATGAGCAGTTCTTC	CASSHLAGGLSYNEQFF
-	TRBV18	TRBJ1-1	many	TGTGCCAGCTCACAGTCGACAGCGCGAAGATTAACTTTCTTT	CASSQSTARRLTFF
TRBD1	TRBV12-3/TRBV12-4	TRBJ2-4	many	TGTGCCAGCACCAAACCCCGGGGGACAGGGGAAAACATTCAGTACTTC	CASTKPRGTGENIQYF